This section outlines one TCR beta chain sequence together with its context. Trimming cost V 5 bases and J 4 bases, with 10 bases left between them. This CDR3 comprises 13 residues. Germline CDR1 is ENHRY and CDR2 is SYGVKD. The study reverse transcribed the entire isolated RNA, so it sequenced expressed TCRB transcripts. The protocol was immunoSEQ multiplex PCR, while the TCRdb copy is restricted to in-frame clones and leaves out a portion. The sample has about 930,000 clones, about a sixth seen once. The data are from a study of beta chain features in type 1 diabetes. The source is a woman aged 18-30 years in good health. The chain combines TRBV10-3 with TRBJ2-3; the D call may be TRBD1 or TRBD2 (5 bases each). Material: naive CD4+ T cells from blood. CDR3 nucleotides: TGTGCCATCAGTAGAGGGGATGCAGATACGCAGTATTTT. This sequence encodes CAISRGDADTQYF.